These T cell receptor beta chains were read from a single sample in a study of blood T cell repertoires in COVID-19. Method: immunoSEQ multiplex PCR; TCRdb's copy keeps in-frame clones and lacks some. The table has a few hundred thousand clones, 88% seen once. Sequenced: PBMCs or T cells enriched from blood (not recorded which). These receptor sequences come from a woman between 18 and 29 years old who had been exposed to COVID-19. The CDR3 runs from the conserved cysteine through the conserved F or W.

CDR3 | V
CASSTLGGGTDTQYF | TRBV10-2
CAVGAGPQPQHF | TRBV19
CASRFTGKPTGELFF | TRBV5-1
CASSLLGANYGYTF | TRBV5-1
CASSLETSGGKHF | TRBV7-2
CASSQDRSPLWNEQFF | TRBV4-1
CATSEERTGDEQYF | TRBV24-1
CASSKGTGNSNSPLHF | TRBV21-1
CASSELAGGSYEQYF | TRBV7-2
CASSLAFDEQFF | TRBV5-1
CSASLAGGSTDTQYF | TRBV20-1
CASSHGTSKVLF | TRBV3-1/TRBV3-2
CSVEDPGSYEQYF | TRBV29-1
CSAGQNYGYTF | TRBV20-1
CASSQGQGAIEAFF | TRBV7-2
CASSATGDNEKLFF | TRBV5-1
CASSFRDSFTDTQYF | TRBV27
CASRPPGGDLRWGAFF | TRBV4-1
CASSSTGSTEAFF | TRBV9
CASSDGGQPQHF | TRBV6-1